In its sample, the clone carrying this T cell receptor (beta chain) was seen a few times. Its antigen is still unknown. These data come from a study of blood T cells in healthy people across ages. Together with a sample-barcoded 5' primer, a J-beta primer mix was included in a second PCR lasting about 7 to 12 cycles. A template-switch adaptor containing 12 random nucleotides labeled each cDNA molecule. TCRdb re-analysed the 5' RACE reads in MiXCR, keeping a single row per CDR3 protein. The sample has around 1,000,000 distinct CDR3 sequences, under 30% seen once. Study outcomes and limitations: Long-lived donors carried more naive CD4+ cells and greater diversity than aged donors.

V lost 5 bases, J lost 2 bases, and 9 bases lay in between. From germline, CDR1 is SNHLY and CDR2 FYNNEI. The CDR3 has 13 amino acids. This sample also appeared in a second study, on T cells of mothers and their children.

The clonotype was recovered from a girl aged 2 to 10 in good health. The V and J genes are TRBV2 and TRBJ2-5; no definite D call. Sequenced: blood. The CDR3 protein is CASSSLTQETQYF. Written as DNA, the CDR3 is TGTGCCAGCAGTAGTCTCACTCAAGAGACCCAGTACTTC.